This entry concerns a single T cell receptor (beta chain). What it binds is not known. The data stem from a study of OX40 agonist ivuxolimab in advanced cancers. Whole-study context: Dosing consisted of intravenous ivuxolimab at 0.01 to 10 mg/kg every 2 weeks. Previous treatment with anti-PD-1, anti-PD-L1 or anti-CTLA-4 therapy was allowed; roughly 40% had received some.

The CDR3 contains 14 residues. Trimming pared 4 bases from V and 3 bases from J, leaving 12 bases between. The V gene's germline CDR1 is SEHNR and CDR2 FQNEAQ (reference sequence). Profiling relied on immunoSEQ multiplex PCR, and the TCRdb table lists in-frame clones only, not all of them. The sample contains nearly 50,000 clones, approximately 91% of which appear only once. Study-wide results and caveats: In the expanded peripheral T cells, antigen specificity was never determined.

The clonotype comes from an adult with an advanced solid tumor such as melanoma, head and neck, liver or kidney cancer. Sequenced material: CD4+ or CD8+ T cells sorted from blood, taken in a trial of the OX40 agonist ivuxolimab. This chain uses TRBV7-9 with TRBJ1-2; D is perhaps TRBD1 (6 bases). The CDR3 sequence is CASSSQGEYYGYTF. CDR3 nucleotide sequence: TGTGCCAGCAGCTCACAGGGCGAATACTATGGCTACACCTTC.